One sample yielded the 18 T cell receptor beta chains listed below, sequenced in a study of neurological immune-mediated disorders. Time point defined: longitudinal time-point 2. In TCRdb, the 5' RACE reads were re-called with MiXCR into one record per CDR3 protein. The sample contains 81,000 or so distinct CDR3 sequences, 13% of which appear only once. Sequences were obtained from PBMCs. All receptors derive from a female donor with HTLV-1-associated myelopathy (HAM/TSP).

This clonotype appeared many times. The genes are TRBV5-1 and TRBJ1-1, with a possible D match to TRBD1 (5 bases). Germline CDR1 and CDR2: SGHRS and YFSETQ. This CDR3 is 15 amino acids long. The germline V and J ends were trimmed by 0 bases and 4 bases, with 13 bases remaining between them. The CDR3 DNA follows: TGCGCCAGCAGCTTGGCCGCGGGGAGGGGCACTGAAGCTTTCTTT. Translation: CASSLAAGRGTEAFF.

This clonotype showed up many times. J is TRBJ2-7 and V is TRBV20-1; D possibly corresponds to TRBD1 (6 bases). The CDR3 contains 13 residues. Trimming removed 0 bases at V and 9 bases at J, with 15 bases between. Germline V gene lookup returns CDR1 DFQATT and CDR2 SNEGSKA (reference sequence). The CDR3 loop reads CSARDHNRVGQYF. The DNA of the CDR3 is TGCAGTGCTAGAGACCACAACAGGGTAGGGCAGTACTTC.

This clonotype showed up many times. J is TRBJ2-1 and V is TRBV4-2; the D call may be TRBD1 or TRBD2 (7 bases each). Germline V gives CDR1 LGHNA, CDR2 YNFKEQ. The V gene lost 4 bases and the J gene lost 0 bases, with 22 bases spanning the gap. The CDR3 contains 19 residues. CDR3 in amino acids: CASSLRLARGDSSYNEQFF. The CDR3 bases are TGTGCCAGCAGCCTTAGACTAGCCAGGGGGGATAGCTCCTACAATGAGCAGTTCTTC.

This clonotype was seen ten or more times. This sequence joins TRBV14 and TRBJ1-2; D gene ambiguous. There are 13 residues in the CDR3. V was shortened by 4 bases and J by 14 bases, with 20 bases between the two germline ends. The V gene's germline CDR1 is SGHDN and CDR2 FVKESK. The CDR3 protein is CASSRSLGLRWTF. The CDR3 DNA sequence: TGTGCCAGCAGCCGATCTTTGGGCCTGCGATGGACCTTC.

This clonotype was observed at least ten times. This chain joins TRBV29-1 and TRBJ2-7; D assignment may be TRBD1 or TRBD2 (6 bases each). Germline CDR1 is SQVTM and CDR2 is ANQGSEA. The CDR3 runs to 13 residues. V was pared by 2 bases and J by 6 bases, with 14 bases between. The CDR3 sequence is CSVETGGATEQYF. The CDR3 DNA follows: TGCAGCGTTGAAACCGGGGGCGCGACCGAGCAGTACTTC.

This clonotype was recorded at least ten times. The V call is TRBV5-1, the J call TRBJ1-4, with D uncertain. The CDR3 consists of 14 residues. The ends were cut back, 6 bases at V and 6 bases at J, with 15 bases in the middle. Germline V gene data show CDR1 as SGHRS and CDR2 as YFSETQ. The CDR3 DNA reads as TGCGCCAGCACCCTACAAGGTGGAGATGAAAAACTGTTTTTT. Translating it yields CASTLQGGDEKLFF.

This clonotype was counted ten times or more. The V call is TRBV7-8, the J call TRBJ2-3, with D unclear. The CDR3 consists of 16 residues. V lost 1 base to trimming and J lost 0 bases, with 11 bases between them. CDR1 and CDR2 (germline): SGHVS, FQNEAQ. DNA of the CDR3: TGTGCCAGCAGCTTAGGTCTCTCAGCTAGCACAGATACGCAGTATTTT. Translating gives CASSLGLSASTDTQYF.

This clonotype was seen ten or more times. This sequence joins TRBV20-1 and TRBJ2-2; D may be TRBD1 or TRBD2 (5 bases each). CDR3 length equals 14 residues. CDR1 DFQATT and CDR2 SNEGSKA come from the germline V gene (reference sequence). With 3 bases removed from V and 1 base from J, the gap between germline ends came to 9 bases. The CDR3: CSASGTMNTGELFF. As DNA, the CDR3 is TGCAGTGCTAGTGGGACCATGAACACCGGGGAGCTGTTTTTT.

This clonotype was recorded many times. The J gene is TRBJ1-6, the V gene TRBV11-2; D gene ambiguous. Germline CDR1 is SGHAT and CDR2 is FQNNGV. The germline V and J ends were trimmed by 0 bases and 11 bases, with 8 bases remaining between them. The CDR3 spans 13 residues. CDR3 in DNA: TGTGCCAGCAGCTTAGATCAGGCTGCACCCCTCCACTTT. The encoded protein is CASSLDQAAPLHF.

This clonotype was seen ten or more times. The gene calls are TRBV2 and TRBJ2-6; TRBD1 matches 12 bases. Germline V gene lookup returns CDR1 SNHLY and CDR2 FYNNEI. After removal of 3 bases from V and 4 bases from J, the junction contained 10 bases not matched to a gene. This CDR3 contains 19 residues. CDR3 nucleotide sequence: TGTGCCAGCAGTGAGTCGAGGGGACAGGGGGCACTCGGGGCCAACGTCCTGACTTTC. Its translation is CASSESRGQGALGANVLTF.

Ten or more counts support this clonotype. The DNA of the CDR3 is TGCGCCAGCGGGCAGGGTACAGATACGCAGTATTTT. Residues: CASGQGTDTQYF. This chain uses TRBV5-1 with TRBJ2-3, with D maybe TRBD1 (5 bases). Germline V gene sequence: CDR1 SGHRS, CDR2 YFSETQ. V was shortened by 7 bases and J by 3 bases, with 9 bases between the two germline ends. The length of the CDR3 is 12 residues.

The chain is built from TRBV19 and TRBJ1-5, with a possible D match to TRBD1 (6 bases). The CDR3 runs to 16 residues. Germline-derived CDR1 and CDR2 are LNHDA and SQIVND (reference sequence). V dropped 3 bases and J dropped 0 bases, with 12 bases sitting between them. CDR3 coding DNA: TGTGCCAGTAGTATCCTACAGGGTTTTAGCAATCAGCCCCAGCATTTT. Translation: CASSILQGFSNQPQHF. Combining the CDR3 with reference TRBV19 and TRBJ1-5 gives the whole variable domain DGGITQSPKYLFRKEGQNVTLSCEQNLNHDAMYWYRQDPGQGLRLIYYSQIVNDFQKGDIAEGYSVSREKKESFPLTVTSAQKNPTAFYLCASSILQGFSNQPQHFGDGTRLSIL.

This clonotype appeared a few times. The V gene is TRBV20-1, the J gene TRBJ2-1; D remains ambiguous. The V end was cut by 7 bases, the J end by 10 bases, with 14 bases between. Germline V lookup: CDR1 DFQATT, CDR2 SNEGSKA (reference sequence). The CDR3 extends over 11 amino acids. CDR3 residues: CSVPFLGEQFF. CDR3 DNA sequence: TGCAGTGTCCCGTTTCTCGGAGAGCAGTTCTTC.

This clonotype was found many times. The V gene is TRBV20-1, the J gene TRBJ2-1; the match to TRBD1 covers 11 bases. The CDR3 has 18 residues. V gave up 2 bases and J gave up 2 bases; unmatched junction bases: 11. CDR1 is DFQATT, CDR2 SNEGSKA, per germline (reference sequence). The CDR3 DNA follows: TGCAGTGCTAGACTATATGGGGGGACAGGGGGTACCTACAATGAGCAGTTCTTC. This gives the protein CSARLYGGTGGTYNEQFF.

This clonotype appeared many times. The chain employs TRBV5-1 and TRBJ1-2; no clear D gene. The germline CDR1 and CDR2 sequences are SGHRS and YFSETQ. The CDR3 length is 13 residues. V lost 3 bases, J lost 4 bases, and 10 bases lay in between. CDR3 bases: TGCGCCAGCAGCTCCGGGGATGGCTATGGCTACACCTTC. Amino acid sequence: CASSSGDGYGYTF.

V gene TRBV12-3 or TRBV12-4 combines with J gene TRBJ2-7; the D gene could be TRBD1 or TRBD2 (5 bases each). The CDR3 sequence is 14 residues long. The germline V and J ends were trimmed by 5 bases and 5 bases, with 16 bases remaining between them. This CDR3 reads CASSRTGLVDEQYF. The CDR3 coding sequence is TGTGCCAGCAGTCGAACGGGGCTCGTGGACGAGCAGTACTTC.

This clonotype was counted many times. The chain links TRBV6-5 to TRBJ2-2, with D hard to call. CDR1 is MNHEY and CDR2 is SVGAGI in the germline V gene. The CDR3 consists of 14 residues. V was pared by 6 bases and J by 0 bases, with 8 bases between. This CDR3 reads CASRTRPNTGELFF. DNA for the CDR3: TGTGCCAGCAGGACGAGGCCGAACACCGGGGAGCTGTTTTTT.

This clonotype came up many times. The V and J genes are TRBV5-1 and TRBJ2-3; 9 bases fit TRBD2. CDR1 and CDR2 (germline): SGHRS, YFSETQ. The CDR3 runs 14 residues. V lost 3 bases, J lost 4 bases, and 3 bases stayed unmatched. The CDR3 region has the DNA TGCGCCAGCAGCTCGGGACTAGCCGCAGATACGCAGTATTTT. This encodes CASSSGLAADTQYF.